A single sample gave rise to the 19 T cell receptor beta chains below, sequenced in a study of cytomegalovirus exposure and HLA in healthy donors (TCRdb year 2017). Receptor libraries were prepared by the immunoSEQ multiplex PCR assay. For the multiplex PCR, a mixture combining 60 forward primers for TCR Vbeta segments and 13 reverse primers for TCR Jbeta segments was used. Imported from immuneACCESS, the table was reduced by TCRdb to in-frame sequences with V and J called. These copies leave out some clones; in studies compared against another copy, an unresolved V gene accounts for under half, and the cause of the remainder is not known. The sample table contains about 130,000 clones; only one count was recorded for around 77% of them. The ten largest clones represent around 1.9% of the sample. The specimen was PBMCs. These receptor sequences come from a woman aged 50 to 65 in good health and CMV-seronegative.

The chain joins TRBV27 to TRBJ1-2; D is undetermined. The CDR3 runs 14 residues. Between the trimmed V and J ends, which lost 2 bases and 3 bases, there was a span of 10 bases. CDR1 is MNHEY, CDR2 SMNVEV, per germline (reference sequence). The CDR3 DNA reads as TGTGCCAGCAGTTTAGGGGAGAAGCACTATGGCTACACCTTC. Its protein is CASSLGEKHYGYTF.

This chain links TRBV9 with TRBJ1-5, with D unresolved. Germline V CDR1 and CDR2: SGDLS, YYNGEE. CDR3 length equals 12 residues. V was pared by 7 bases and J by 2 bases, with 7 bases between. The CDR3 bases are TGTGCCAGCGGGCCAGGCAATCAGCCCCAGCATTTT. Its translation: CASGPGNQPQHF.

The chain is built from TRBV21-1 and TRBJ2-7; the table's D call, TRBD2, has no DNA check behind it. TRBV21-1 is termed a pseudogene. The CDR3 runs 13 residues. CDR3 bases: TGTGCCAGCAGCAAAGACCGGAGGGACGAGCAGTACTTC. Residues: CASSKDRRDEQYF.

The rearrangement links TRBV7-2 to TRBJ1-1, with 9 bases identical to TRBD1. J gave up 4 bases and V 3 bases, and 12 bases lay outside the gene matches. The CDR3 is 17 residues long. The germline gives CDR1 SGHTA, CDR2 FQGNSA. The CDR3 DNA follows: TGTGCCAGCAGCTTCACTCTGGGGGACAGGGTGGGCACTGAAGCTTTCTTT. It translates to CASSFTLGDRVGTEAFF.

V gene TRBV7-2 combines with J gene TRBJ2-4; possibly TRBD2 for D (5 bases). The V end lost 1 base, the J end lost 0 bases, and 7 bases lay between the germline ends. Germline values: CDR1 SGHTA, CDR2 FQGNSA. CDR3 length: 15 amino acids. The chain's CDR3 is CASSLGGPAKNIQYF. The CDR3 bases are TGTGCCAGCAGCTTAGGCGGGCCAGCCAAAAACATTCAGTACTTC.

CDR3 DNA sequence: TGTGCCAGCAGTGACCCTAGGACAGCGAACACCGGGGAGCTGTTTTTT. Translation gives CASSDPRTANTGELFF. V usage is TRBV25-1 and J usage is TRBJ2-2, with TRBD1 as a possible D gene (6 bases). This CDR3 comprises 16 residues. Germline loops: CDR1 MGHDK, CDR2 SYGVNS. V shed 3 bases and J shed 0 bases, with 11 bases lying between them.

The gene calls are TRBV15 and TRBJ2-2; TRBD2 might be the D (5 bases). Looked up from germline, CDR1 is LNHNV and CDR2 is YYDKDF (reference sequence). The CDR3 runs to 17 residues. Trimming cost V 0 bases and J 5 bases, with 16 bases left between them. This CDR3 reads CATSRDGGPLQTGELFF. The DNA for the CDR3 is TGTGCCACCAGCAGAGATGGCGGGCCGCTTCAAACCGGGGAGCTGTTTTTT.

The CDR3: CASSIMALPGGNNEQFF. The CDR3 DNA follows: TGTGCCAGTAGTATTATGGCATTGCCGGGAGGAAACAATGAGCAGTTCTTC. The chain carries TRBV19 and TRBJ2-1; 7 bases align to TRBD2. Germline trimming cut 3 bases from V and 5 bases from J; bases unmatched to any gene: 13. CDR1 and CDR2 from the germline V gene are LNHDA and SQIVND (reference sequence). This CDR3 region has 17 residues.

This sequence joins TRBV2 and TRBJ2-2; 9 nucleotides line up with TRBD2. The V gene's germline CDR1 is SNHLY and CDR2 FYNNEI. This CDR3 is 15 amino acids long. V was pared by 2 bases and J by 5 bases, with 3 bases of the junction left unmatched. This CDR3 reads CASSEIAGVTGELFF. CDR3 DNA sequence: TGTGCCAGCAGTGAAATAGCGGGAGTTACCGGGGAGCTGTTTTTT.

The rearrangement uses TRBV25-1 and TRBJ2-6; 7 bases align to TRBD1. The CDR3 loop spans 15 amino acids. Germline CDR1 and CDR2: MGHDK and SYGVNS. The ends lost 4 bases at V and 4 bases at J; junction bases unmatched: 4. The CDR3 sequence: CASSATGYGANVLTF. CDR3 nucleotides: TGTGCCAGCAGTGCGACAGGGTACGGGGCCAACGTCCTGACTTTC.

The chain combines TRBV6-5 with TRBJ2-7, with D perhaps matching TRBD2 (6 bases). The length of the CDR3 is 15 residues. The ends were cut back, 5 bases at V and 5 bases at J, with 19 bases in the middle. Germline values: CDR1 MNHEY, CDR2 SVGAGI. CDR3 coding DNA: TGTGCCAGCAGTCCCATCGGAGGGAGTGGCAACGAGCAGTACTTC. This codes for CASSPIGGSGNEQYF.

The chain uses TRBV19 and TRBJ2-2, with a possible D match to TRBD2 (6 bases). The V gene's germline CDR1 is LNHDA and CDR2 SQIVND (reference sequence). This CDR3 contains 15 residues. The V end was cut by 5 bases, the J end by 5 bases, with 15 bases between. The CDR3 spells CASSPLGTRTGELFF. The CDR3 DNA is TGTGCCAGTAGTCCGCTAGGGACTCGGACCGGGGAGCTGTTTTTT.

The V gene is TRBV30, the J gene TRBJ2-5, with TRBD2 as a possible D gene (7 bases). The length of the CDR3 is 15 residues. Trimming pared 5 bases from V and 1 base from J, leaving 17 bases between. Germline loops: CDR1 GTSNPN, CDR2 SVGIG (reference sequence). The CDR3: CAWVVRGGFQETQYF. CDR3 bases: TGTGCCTGGGTGGTCCGCGGGGGCTTCCAAGAGACCCAGTACTTC. The full variable domain, completed using reference TRBV30 and TRBJ2-5, is SQTIHQWPATLVQPVGSPLSLECTVEGTSNPNLYWYRQAAGRGLQLLFYSVGIGQISSEVPQNLSASRPQDRQFILSSKKLLLSDSGFYLCAWVVRGGFQETQYFGPGTRLLVL.

This chain connects TRBV13 to TRBJ2-4, with 9 bases aligning to TRBD1. Per germline, CDR1 PRHDT and CDR2 FYEKMQ (reference sequence). V was clipped by 4 bases and J by 8 bases; unmatched bases: 9. The length of the CDR3 is 15 residues. Here the CDR3 DNA reads TGTGCCAGCAGCTACGGGACAGGGATATCGGACATTCAGTACTTC. Its translation is CASSYGTGISDIQYF. Full variable domain (missing parts from reference TRBV13 and TRBJ2-4): AAGVIQSPRHLIKEKRETATLKCYPIPRHDTVYWYQQGPGQDPQFLISFYEKMQSDKGSIPDRFSAQQFSDYHSELNMSSLELGDSALYFCASSYGTGISDIQYFGAGTRLSVL.

The chain has TRBV5-4 and TRBJ2-1; TRBD1 aligns across 7 bases. Per the germline V gene, CDR1 is SGHNT and CDR2 is YYREEE (reference sequence). V shed 0 bases and J 8 bases; nucleotides not matched to a gene: 8. CDR3 length: 15 amino acids. CDR3 nucleotides: TGTGCCAGCAGCTTGGAACAGGGGTTGGTCTATGAGCAGTTCTTC. Amino acid sequence: CASSLEQGLVYEQFF.

Concerning this clone: An end of the junction differs from the germline gene, which may be a read error. This sequence joins TRBV6-4 and TRBJ1-5; D gene uncertain. This CDR3 contains 13 residues. Germline V lookup: CDR1 MRHNA, CDR2 SNTAGT. CDR3 sequence: CASRRVGNQPQNF. The CDR3 nucleotides are TGTGCCAGCAGGAGGGTGGGCAATCAGCCCCAGAATTTT.

The genes are TRBV12-5 and TRBJ1-1; 8 positions agree with TRBD1. Unmatched junction bases numbered 9, after V lost 5 bases and J lost 1 base. Germline lookup yields CDR1 LGHNT and CDR2 FRNRAP. The CDR3 loop spans 16 amino acids. In DNA form, the CDR3 reads TGTGCTAGTGGTCTCGACGCGACAGGGGAGAACACTGAAGCTTTCTTT. Its translation is CASGLDATGENTEAFF.

The chain couples TRBV7-9 to TRBJ2-3; TRBD1 matches at 8 bases. Germline CDR1 and CDR2: SEHNR and FQNEAQ (reference sequence). After removal of 5 bases from V and 2 bases from J, the junction contained 9 bases not matched to a gene. There are 16 residues in the CDR3. In nucleotides, the CDR3 is TGTGCCAGCAGCCCCCAGGGGGCGGTTCCCACAGATACGCAGTATTTT. It specifies CASSPQGAVPTDTQYF. Drawing the rest from reference TRBV7-9 and TRBJ2-3, the complete variable domain is DTGVSQNPRHKITKRGQNVTFRCDPISEHNRLYWYRQTLGQGPEFLTYFQNEAQLEKSRLLSDRFSAERPKGSFSTLEIQRTEQGDSAMYLCASSPQGAVPTDTQYFGPGTRLTVL.

The rearrangement joins TRBV30 to TRBJ2-1; 9 bases fit TRBD2. In germline, CDR1 is GTSNPN, CDR2 SVGIG (reference sequence). Germline trimming cut 8 bases from V and 4 bases from J; bases unmatched to any gene: 9. The CDR3 has 14 amino acids. CDR3 loop: CAGQLAGNYNEQFF. The CDR3 coding sequence is TGTGCCGGGCAGCTAGCGGGAAATTACAATGAGCAGTTCTTC.